This T cell receptor beta chain was identified during a study of T cell responses to AZD1222 COVID-19 vaccine. On the study more broadly: Second doses were pooled across both intervals (about 4 or about 12 weeks).

Some clones are missing from TCRdb's copy, which holds only in-frame ones; the method was immunoSEQ multiplex PCR. The profile shows 150,000 to 200,000 clones, roughly nine tenths of them singletons. This CDR3 spans 15 amino acids. The junction had 9 bases not matched to a gene; V was cut back by 6 bases and J by 3 bases. The germline V gene encodes CDR1 MDHEN and CDR2 SYDVKM. This chain uses TRBV28 with TRBJ1-1; 8 bases line up with TRBD1. The sequence derives from an adult in good health. The specimen was peripheral blood, collected on day 0 of AZD1222 vaccination. The CDR3 sequence: CASSSPGGYDTEAFF. The DNA of the CDR3 is TGTGCCAGCAGCTCCCCAGGGGGCTATGACACTGAAGCTTTCTTT.